A selection of T cell receptor beta chains follows, all from one sample in a study of Ad26.COV2.S vaccination and SARS-CoV-2 variants. Sequencing used immunoSEQ multiplex PCR; TCRdb keeps in-frame clones, though not all of them. There are some 640,000 clones in the sample; around 92% occur only once, and roughly 1.5% lies in the top ten. The sample in question was peripheral blood, obtained in a trial of Ad26.COV2.S vaccine versus placebo. The receptors derive from a person aged 18-65 years who received the Ad26.COV2.S COVID-19 vaccine or a placebo. CDR3s include the opening cysteine and the closing phenylalanine or tryptophan. Fields, in order: D gene, J gene, V gene, CDR3 protein, CDR3 DNA. A D gene is named only where the DNA matches it firmly.

d_call: NA; j_call: TRBJ1-1; v_call: TRBV6-6; cdr3_aa: CASRIQAPEAFF; cdr3_nt: TGTGCCAGCAGAATACAGGCCCCTGAAGCTTTCTTT
d_call: NA; j_call: TRBJ1-1; v_call: TRBV7-2; cdr3_aa: CASSFTGTTNTEAFF; cdr3_nt: TGTGCCAGCAGCTTCACCGGGACAACGAACACTGAAGCTTTCTTT
d_call: NA; j_call: TRBJ2-3; v_call: TRBV19; cdr3_aa: CASSILAIGTDTQYF; cdr3_nt: TGTGCCAGTAGTATCCTAGCGATTGGCACAGATACGCAGTATTTT
d_call: TRBD1; j_call: TRBJ1-4; v_call: TRBV2; cdr3_aa: CASNNRGGEKLFF; cdr3_nt: TGTGCCAGCAATAACAGGGGAGGGGAAAAACTGTTTTTT
d_call: TRBD1; j_call: TRBJ1-5; v_call: TRBV7-2; cdr3_aa: CASSLTGEGNQPQHF; cdr3_nt: TGTGCCAGCAGCTTGACAGGGGAAGGCAATCAGCCCCAGCATTTT
d_call: NA; j_call: TRBJ1-1; v_call: TRBV29-1; cdr3_aa: CSSLWNTEAFF; cdr3_nt: TGCAGCTCCCTCTGGAACACTGAAGCTTTCTTT
d_call: NA; j_call: TRBJ2-3; v_call: TRBV7-2; cdr3_aa: CASSLLAPSRDTQYF; cdr3_nt: TGTGCCAGCAGCTTACTAGCCCCCTCTCGGGATACGCAGTATTTT
d_call: NA; j_call: TRBJ1-1; v_call: TRBV12-3/TRBV12-4; cdr3_aa: CASSFSGNTEAFF; cdr3_nt: TGTGCCAGCAGTTTCTCCGGGAACACTGAAGCTTTCTTT
d_call: TRBD1; j_call: TRBJ1-6; v_call: TRBV28; cdr3_aa: CASRETGDNSPLHF; cdr3_nt: TGTGCCAGCAGAGAGACAGGGGATAATTCACCCCTCCACTTT
d_call: TRBD1; j_call: TRBJ2-2; v_call: TRBV24-1; cdr3_aa: CATSDRDRDRELFF; cdr3_nt: TGTGCCACCAGTGACCGGGACAGGGATAGGGAGCTGTTTTTT
d_call: NA; j_call: TRBJ2-2; v_call: TRBV19; cdr3_aa: CASSARGTTGELFF; cdr3_nt: TGTGCCAGTAGTGCCCGGGGTACTACCGGGGAGCTGTTTTTT
d_call: NA; j_call: TRBJ1-6; v_call: TRBV30; cdr3_aa: CAWSQGTGNSPLHF; cdr3_nt: TGTGCCTGGAGTCAGGGTACGGGTAATTCACCCCTCCACTTT